These 18 T cell receptor beta chains originate from one sample sequenced in a study of shared clonotypes between healthy human individuals. Sequencing was performed with immunoSEQ multiplex PCR; in TCRdb, only in-frame clones are kept and a portion is missing. The table records millions of clones, just over 90% of them present only once. What was sequenced was naive CD4+ T cells from PBMCs. The sample's subset: CD45RA+ positively selected. The receptors were gathered from a man aged 18 to 35 in good health. Some clones in this sample may be carry-over from other donors' samples.

This rearrangement joins TRBV5-6 to TRBJ2-5, with D perhaps TRBD1 or TRBD2 (5 bases each). Germline loops: CDR1 SGHDT, CDR2 YYEEEE. V lost 0 bases and J lost 5, with 8 bases in between. There are 13 residues in the CDR3. The CDR3: CASSLVREETQYF. In DNA, the CDR3 is TGTGCCAGCAGCTTGGTCAGGGAGGAGACCCAGTACTTC.

Note on this clone: Other DNA sequences in the same sample also yield this CDR3. The chain couples TRBV28 to TRBJ1-5; no definite D call. Germline values: CDR1 MDHEN, CDR2 SYDVKM. V was cut by 3 bases and J by 6 bases, with 12 bases left in between. The CDR3 is 14 residues long. The DNA for the CDR3 is TGTGCCAGCAGTTTTGGAGGAGCGGGTCAGCCCCAGCATTTT. Encoded protein: CASSFGGAGQPQHF.

This clone was detected only once. The chain couples TRBV2 to TRBJ2-1; D is tentatively TRBD1 or TRBD2 (6 bases each). Germline V gene sequence: CDR1 SNHLY, CDR2 FYNNEI. The V end was cut by 5 bases, the J end by 14 bases, with 10 bases between. This CDR3 contains 10 residues. The CDR3 DNA reads as TGTGCCAGCAGTAGGGGGGTAAAGTTCTTC. It specifies CASSRGVKFF.

This sequence joins TRBV9 and TRBJ2-1, with 7 bases matching TRBD2. With V trimmed by 4 bases and J by 10 bases, 17 bases remained unmatched. The CDR3 spans 16 residues. Germline CDR1 and CDR2: SGDLS and YYNGEE. CDR3 DNA: TGTGCCAGCAGCCCACCGCGGGGGTCCGGCTCTATCGAGCAGTTCTTC. Encoded protein: CASSPPRGSGSIEQFF.

The chain combines TRBV5-4 with TRBJ1-1; tentatively, D is TRBD1 (5 bases). Per germline, CDR1 SGHNT and CDR2 YYREEE (reference sequence). Trimming pared 4 bases from V and 0 bases from J, leaving 13 bases between. The CDR3 runs to 15 residues. CDR3 bases: TGTGCCAGCAGCCCCGCGGGACCTTTGAACACTGAAGCTTTCTTT. As protein: CASSPAGPLNTEAFF.

The chain joins TRBV20-1 to TRBJ1-3; D gene unclear. The CDR3 runs 11 residues. The germline gives CDR1 DFQATT, CDR2 SNEGSKA (reference sequence). V was clipped by 2 bases and J by 14 bases, with 13 bases between them. CDR3 sequence: CSARKVQELYF. The CDR3 nucleotides read TGCAGTGCTAGAAAGGTCCAGGAGCTATATTTT.

The V and J genes are TRBV28 and TRBJ1-4, with 8 bases matching TRBD1. This CDR3 is built from 13 residues. The V and J ends lost 8 bases and 8 bases, in that order; junction bases with no gene match: 7. Germline CDR1 MDHEN, CDR2 SYDVKM. Here the CDR3 DNA reads TGTGCCAGCGAAGGACAGGGTAGGGAAAAACTGTTTTTT. This sequence encodes CASEGQGREKLFF.

The chain joins TRBV7-9 to TRBJ2-1, with D perhaps TRBD1 or TRBD2 (5 bases each). Germline V CDR1 and CDR2: SEHNR, FQNEAQ (reference sequence). The CDR3 totals 15 residues. The V end lost 2 bases, the J end lost 3 bases, and 11 bases lay between the germline ends. The CDR3 sequence: CASSLPGAHYNEQFF. The CDR3, as DNA: TGTGCCAGCAGCTTACCCGGGGCGCACTACAATGAGCAGTTCTTC.

The chain carries TRBV19 and TRBJ1-5; D unresolved. V lost 8 bases and J 6 bases, leaving 2 bases between the germline ends. CDR3 length: 9 amino acids. CDR1 and CDR2 from the germline V gene are LNHDA and SQIVND (reference sequence). CDR3 protein: CASLQPQHF. CDR3 sequence (DNA): TGTGCCAGTCTTCAGCCCCAGCATTTT.

This chain links TRBV23-1 with TRBJ2-6, with D perhaps matching TRBD1 (5 bases). TRBV23-1 is an ORF; its function is uncertain. Trimming left V 0 bases short and J 2 bases short, with 14 bases between. CDR3 size: 18 residues. CDR3 sequence (DNA): TGCGCCAGCAGTCAATCTGCCAGGGAAGTAACTGGGGCCAACGTCCTGACTTTC. Its protein is CASSQSAREVTGANVLTF.

V gene TRBV9 combines with J gene TRBJ2-7, with 7 bases aligning to TRBD1. After removal of 0 bases from V and 7 bases from J, the junction contained 10 bases not matched to a gene. The CDR3 runs 15 residues. Germline V CDR1 and CDR2: SGDLS, YYNGEE. CDR3 sequence: CASSVGGQGVEEQYF. The CDR3 DNA sequence: TGTGCCAGCAGCGTAGGAGGCCAGGGGGTTGAGGAGCAGTACTTC.

The gene calls are TRBV6-5 and TRBJ2-1; D ambiguous. The CDR3 totals 12 residues. V shed 0 bases and J shed 12 bases, with 9 bases lying between them. The germline V gene encodes CDR1 MNHEY and CDR2 SVGAGI. This CDR3 is CASSYSKAPQFF. CDR3 sequence (DNA): TGTGCCAGCAGTTACTCGAAAGCCCCGCAGTTCTTC.

V and J are TRBV28 and TRBJ2-3, with 7 nucleotides matching TRBD1. In germline, CDR1 is MDHEN, CDR2 SYDVKM. The trim removed 5 bases at V and 4 bases at J, leaving 9 bases unmatched. CDR3 length equals 15 residues. The CDR3 is CASSPGTVGADTQYF. In DNA, the CDR3 is TGTGCCAGCAGTCCAGGGACAGTGGGGGCAGATACGCAGTATTTT.

The chain is built from TRBV7-3 and TRBJ2-1; tentative D call: TRBD1 (5 bases). Per germline, CDR1 SGHTA and CDR2 FQGTGA. V lost 0 bases to trimming and J lost 15 bases, with 21 bases between them. The length of the CDR3 is 15 residues. Written as DNA, the CDR3 is TGTGCCAGCAGCTTAACTCCGCAGGGCCTCACGCCCTTGTTCTTC. This codes for CASSLTPQGLTPLFF.

Comments on this clone: The same CDR3 also results from other DNA sequences found in this sample. The rearrangement uses TRBV20-1 and TRBJ1-4; no clear D. This CDR3 has 11 amino acids. The V gene's germline CDR1 is DFQATT and CDR2 SNEGSKA (reference sequence). V dropped 3 bases and J dropped 3 bases, with 2 bases sitting between them. The CDR3 nucleotides read TGCAGTGCTAGCCCTAATGAAAAACTGTTTTTT. Protein sequence: CSASPNEKLFF.

This rearrangement joins TRBV7-2 to TRBJ2-1, with D possibly TRBD1 on 5 matching bases. Between the trimmed V and J ends, which lost 5 bases and 6 bases, there was a span of 17 bases. The CDR3 consists of 15 residues. Germline V lookup: CDR1 SGHTA, CDR2 FQGNSA. Here the CDR3 reads CASSPRLGESNEQFF. CDR3 nucleotides: TGTGCCAGCAGCCCCCGATTAGGGGAAAGCAATGAGCAGTTCTTC.

Concerning this clone itself: Different DNA sequences within this sample yield the same CDR3. The V call is TRBV9, the J call TRBJ2-1; D not certain. V was shortened by 2 bases and J by 3 bases, with 6 bases between the two germline ends. The CDR3 is made up of 13 amino acids. Germline loops: CDR1 SGDLS, CDR2 YYNGEE. CDR3 in amino acids: CASSVGFYNEQFF. The CDR3 bases are TGTGCCAGCAGCGTTGGGTTCTACAATGAGCAGTTCTTC. Full variable domain (outside the CDR3, taken from reference TRBV9 and TRBJ2-1): DSGVTQTPKHLITATGQRVTLRCSPRSGDLSVYWYQQSLDQGLQFLIQYYNGEERAKGNILERFSAQQFPDLHSELNLSSLELGDSALYFCASSVGFYNEQFFGPGTRLTVL.

Remarks on this clone: The same CDR3 can be traced to other DNA sequences in this sample. This chain joins TRBV7-9 and TRBJ1-2, with D possibly TRBD1 on 5 matching bases. Deletions cut 4 bases from V and 5 bases from J, with 11 bases between. CDR1 is SEHNR, CDR2 FQNEAQ, per germline (reference sequence). The length of the CDR3 is 13 residues. CDR3 coding DNA: TGTGCCAGCAGCTCAACATCAGGGTATGGCTACACCTTC. It translates to CASSSTSGYGYTF.